Below, 24 T cell receptor beta chains from the same sample are listed, as sequenced in a study of response to subunit inactivated influenza vaccine. Each CDR3 protein is one row after TCRdb ran MiXCR on the RT-PCR reads. The data hold 450,000 to 600,000 distinct CDR3 sequences, with around 7.9% observed a single time. Specimen: PBMCs from blood, collected around 25 months after vaccination. The receptors were gathered from a man in his fifties or sixties who received an inactivated influenza vaccine.

In this sample, this clonotype turned up a few times. The chain joins TRBV5-1 to TRBJ2-3, with 7 bases that match TRBD2. V lost 6 bases to trimming and J lost 4 bases; unmatched junction nucleotides: 8. The germline gives CDR1 SGHRS, CDR2 YFSETQ. The CDR3 runs to 14 residues. The CDR3 reads CASTPGGAADTQYF. The CDR3 DNA reads TGCGCCAGCACCCCGGGAGGAGCAGCAGATACGCAGTATTTT.

This clonotype has at least ten counts. The rearrangement uses TRBV5-1 and TRBJ2-1; D is ambiguous. Trimming left V 7 bases short and J 7 bases short, with 15 bases between. This CDR3 has 13 amino acids. Germline loops: CDR1 SGHRS, CDR2 YFSETQ. The DNA for the CDR3 is TGCGCCAGCCCCCTTAGGGCTAGGAATGAGCAGTTCTTC. It yields the protein CASPLRARNEQFF. The full variable domain, in which reference TRBV5-1 and TRBJ2-1 provide the parts outside the CDR3, is KAGVTQTPRYLIKTRGQQVTLSCSPISGHRSVSWYQQTPGQGLQFLFEYFSETQRNKGNFPGRFSGRQFSNSRSEMNVSTLELGDSALYLCASPLRARNEQFFGPGTRLTVL.

This rearrangement joins TRBV7-2 to TRBJ1-5; a weak D match, TRBD1 (5 bases). The V gene's germline CDR1 is SGHTA and CDR2 FQGNSA. The CDR3 covers 13 residues. V was pared by 5 bases and J by 5 bases, with 10 bases between. In DNA, the CDR3 is TGTGCCAGCAGCCGGCCGGGGGATCAGCCCCAGCATTTT. It yields the protein CASSRPGDQPQHF.

Only a few counts were recorded for this clonotype. CDR3 residues: CASSHRDLQETQYF. The CDR3 region has the DNA TGTGCCAGCAGTCACCGGGACTTACAAGAGACCCAGTACTTC. This chain joins TRBV13 and TRBJ2-5; TRBD2 is a possible D gene (6 bases). Germline lookup yields CDR1 PRHDT and CDR2 FYEKMQ (reference sequence). The CDR3 has 14 residues. The V end was cut by 6 bases, the J end by 2 bases, with 13 bases between.

This clonotype was recorded many times. J is TRBJ2-3 and V is TRBV2; D gene unclear. The V end lost 4 bases, the J end lost 3 bases, and 14 bases lay between the germline ends. Germline V gene data show CDR1 as SNHLY and CDR2 as FYNNEI. The CDR3 sequence is 15 residues long. The CDR3 sequence is CASSVAPGTTDTQYF. The DNA for the CDR3 is TGTGCCAGCAGTGTTGCCCCCGGCACTACAGATACGCAGTATTTT.

This clonotype occurred a few times. V is TRBV2 and J is TRBJ2-4, with 7 bases lining up with TRBD1. This CDR3 region has 11 residues. CDR1 is SNHLY, CDR2 FYNNEI, per germline. Trimming took 6 bases from V and 7 from J; bases not matched to a gene: 0. CDR3 amino acids: CASRGQNIQYF. CDR3 DNA: TGTGCCAGCAGGGGACAGAACATTCAGTACTTC.

This chain connects TRBV15 to TRBJ2-1; 11 nucleotides match TRBD2. Germline V gene sequence: CDR1 LNHNV, CDR2 YYDKDF (reference sequence). V gave up 3 bases and J gave up 3 bases; unmatched junction bases: 4. There are 16 residues in the CDR3. The CDR3: CATSSSGRGLYNEQFF. DNA of the CDR3: TGTGCCACCAGCAGTAGCGGGAGGGGTCTCTACAATGAGCAGTTCTTC.

The V call is TRBV6-1, the J call TRBJ2-2; the D call may be TRBD1 or TRBD2 (7 bases each). This CDR3 contains 16 residues. The germline CDR1 and CDR2 sequences are MNHNS and SASEGT. The V end was cut by 7 bases, the J end by 5 bases, with 20 bases between. CDR3 region: CASTRDYQGGTGELFF. Here the CDR3 DNA reads TGTGCCAGCACTCGGGACTACCAGGGGGGGACCGGGGAGCTGTTTTTT.

In its sample, this clonotype was seen a few times. The chain uses TRBV29-1 and TRBJ1-1; D gene ambiguous. This CDR3 has 13 residues. The ends were cut back, 6 bases at V and 0 bases at J, with 11 bases in the middle. Germline V gene data show CDR1 as SQVTM and CDR2 as ANQGSEA. CDR3 bases: TGCAGCGTACTGGTCACCGTGAACACTGAAGCTTTCTTT. It codes for CSVLVTVNTEAFF.

The chain recombines TRBV20-1 with TRBJ2-4; D is ambiguous. CDR1 is DFQATT and CDR2 is SNEGSKA in the germline V gene (reference sequence). V gave up 6 bases and J gave up 0 bases, with 12 bases separating them. This CDR3 comprises 14 residues. CDR3 protein: CSAPVRVAKNIQYF. CDR3 bases: TGCAGTGCGCCCGTCAGAGTAGCCAAAAACATTCAGTACTTC.

This clonotype was picked up many times. J is TRBJ2-7 and V is TRBV27, with D hard to call. This CDR3 is 13 amino acids long. Deletions cut 3 bases from V and 4 bases from J, with 10 bases between. Germline V gives CDR1 MNHEY, CDR2 SMNVEV (reference sequence). For the CDR3, the DNA is TGTGCCAGCAGTTTCAACACCGCTTACGAGCAGTACTTC. It is translated as CASSFNTAYEQYF.

In its sample, this clonotype was seen many times. The CDR3: CASGTVGAEAFF. CDR3 in DNA: TGTGCCAGCGGAACAGTGGGCGCTGAAGCTTTCTTT. V is TRBV27 and J is TRBJ1-1; unclear D gene. CDR1 is MNHEY, CDR2 SMNVEV, per germline (reference sequence). This CDR3 is 12 amino acids long. The ends were cut back, 8 bases at V and 6 bases at J, with 13 bases in the middle.

This clonotype was counted between two and nine times. The chain uses TRBV7-9 and TRBJ2-1; TRBD2 might be the D (6 bases). V lost 4 bases and J lost 9, with 22 bases in between. CDR1 and CDR2 (germline): SEHNR, FQNEAQ (reference sequence). This CDR3 region has 16 residues. CDR3 protein: CASSSPGASENREQFF. Written as DNA, the CDR3 is TGTGCCAGCAGCTCCCCCGGGGCTAGCGAAAACCGTGAGCAGTTCTTC.

This chain joins TRBV24-1 and TRBJ1-5; tentatively, D is TRBD1 (6 bases). This CDR3 has 15 amino acids. The germline V and J ends were trimmed by 5 bases and 7 bases, with 17 bases remaining between them. Germline V gene sequence: CDR1 KGHDR, CDR2 SFDVKD. The CDR3 region has the DNA TGTGCCACCAGTGGGGGGGCACAGGGTGAACAGCCCCAGCATTTT. Protein sequence: CATSGGAQGEQPQHF.

This clonotype was counted only a few times. Relative to the germline gene, one junction end is altered; a read error may explain this. This chain uses TRBV6-5 with TRBJ1-5, with unresolved D. CDR1 MNHEY and CDR2 SVGAGI come from the germline V gene. CDR3 size: 16 residues. The CDR3 protein is CASSDSLKGRNQPQHF. The CDR3, as DNA: TGTGCCAGCAGTGACTCACTTAAAGGGCGCAATCAGCCCCAGCATTTT.

This clonotype showed up just a few times. The chain has TRBV10-3 and TRBJ2-7; 8 bases map to TRBD2. Germline trimming cut 11 bases from V and 4 bases from J; bases unmatched to any gene: 7. The CDR3 spans 12 residues. The germline gives CDR1 ENHRY, CDR2 SYGVKD. The CDR3 region has the DNA TGTGCCTCCGGGGGGGCCGGGTACGAGCAGTACTTC. Translation: CASGGAGYEQYF.

The chain is built from TRBV6-1 and TRBJ2-7; 8 bases match TRBD1. This CDR3 is 14 amino acids long. Germline lookup yields CDR1 MNHNS and CDR2 SASEGT. Germline trimming cut 6 bases from V and 4 bases from J; bases unmatched to any gene: 8. The CDR3 bases are TGTGCCAGCAGAGTTTCGCAGGGGGCTTACGAGCAGTACTTC. It specifies CASRVSQGAYEQYF.

This clonotype appeared many times. The chain couples TRBV4-3 to TRBJ2-1, with no clear D. V dropped 5 bases and J dropped 1 base, with 12 bases sitting between them. The germline CDR1 and CDR2 sequences are LGHNA and YSLEER. This CDR3 has 15 residues. CDR3 in DNA: TGCGCCAGCAGCTCAGAGGACGGATCCTACAATGAGCAGTTCTTC. Amino acids: CASSSEDGSYNEQFF.

The gene calls are TRBV7-2 and TRBJ2-5, with a tentative D call TRBD1 (5 bases). The CDR3 sequence is 16 residues long. Germline-derived CDR1 and CDR2 are SGHTA and FQGNSA. V dropped 1 base and J dropped 7 bases, with 19 bases sitting between them. The CDR3 protein is CASSLGSQGFGRTQYF. The CDR3 coding sequence is TGTGCCAGCAGCTTAGGATCGCAGGGTTTTGGCAGGACCCAGTACTTC.

In DNA form, the CDR3 reads TGTGCCAGCAGCCGGTTGACAGGGGTGGACACCGGGGAGCTGTTTTTT. Residues: CASSRLTGVDTGELFF. This sequence joins TRBV28 and TRBJ2-2, with 8 bases identical to TRBD1. The V gene end was trimmed by 6 bases and the J gene end by 3 bases; junction bases not matched to a gene: 9. The CDR3 sequence is 16 residues long. The germline CDR1 and CDR2 sequences are MDHEN and SYDVKM.

This clonotype was seen more than once but under ten times. This chain joins TRBV7-2 and TRBJ2-7; D remains ambiguous. The CDR3 length is 15 residues. Trimming shortened V by 2 bases and J by 7 bases, and 18 bases separated the two germline ends. Germline CDR1 SGHTA, CDR2 FQGNSA. The CDR3 sequence: CASSLRYGILMEQYF. The CDR3, as DNA: TGTGCCAGCAGCTTACGATATGGGATTTTGATGGAGCAGTACTTC.

V is TRBV7-9 and J is TRBJ2-7, with 9 nucleotides matching TRBD1. V lost 6 bases to trimming and J lost 3 bases; unmatched junction nucleotides: 3. CDR3 length: 13 residues. Germline assignment: CDR1 SEHNR and CDR2 FQNEAQ (reference sequence). The CDR3 here is CASRADRGYEQYF. CDR3 nucleotides: TGTGCCAGCAGAGCGGACAGGGGCTACGAGCAGTACTTC.

Many counts were recorded for this clonotype. The J gene is TRBJ1-2, the V gene TRBV29-1, with D perhaps TRBD1 (5 bases). CDR3 length equals 12 residues. Germline V lookup: CDR1 SQVTM, CDR2 ANQGSEA. V dropped 7 bases and J dropped 8 bases, with 17 bases sitting between them. This chain's CDR3 is CSADQGGRGYTF. DNA of the CDR3: TGCAGCGCTGACCAGGGCGGTAGGGGCTACACCTTC.

This clonotype was seen many times. V usage is TRBV29-1 and J usage is TRBJ2-1, with 11 nucleotides matching TRBD2. The germline gives CDR1 SQVTM, CDR2 ANQGSEA. J gave up 2 bases and V 2 bases, and 2 bases lay outside the gene matches. This CDR3 contains 15 residues. The CDR3 nucleotides read TGCAGCGTTGAAATACTAGCGGGAGCCTACAATGAGCAGTTCTTC. As protein: CSVEILAGAYNEQFF.